Listed below are T cell receptor beta chains from one sample, sequenced in a study of HIV-infected patients and healthy controls. TCRdb redid the calling of the 5' RACE reads with MiXCR, one entry per CDR3 protein. The top ten clones hold more than 2% of a sample with 15,000 to 20,000 distinct CDR3 sequences, around 9.3% of them seen once. Sequencing was performed on blood. The source is an adult in good health. Both conserved end residues are part of each CDR3. The order of the fields is V gene, clone size, CDR3 protein. Some rows mark clone size as missing; the rest say once, few, many or name a class of expanded clone.

V: TRBV6-2/TRBV6-3; size: few; CDR3: CASSYSGHEKLFF
V: TRBV10-3; size: few; CDR3: CAISSLAGGYNEQFF
V: TRBV6-1; size: NA; CDR3: CATTHLEGIQETQYF
V: TRBV7-9; size: medium-sized; CDR3: CASSRGRTDGAMNTEAFF
V: TRBV6-5; size: medium-sized; CDR3: CASSYSPTQNTEAFF
V: TRBV7-2; size: medium-sized; CDR3: CASSLSSGNHEQYF
V: TRBV7-2; size: many; CDR3: CASSLGILAGSNEQFF
V: TRBV20-1; size: few; CDR3: CSAPPTGTSGEETQYF
V: TRBV9; size: NA; CDR3: CASSRSDQPQHF
V: TRBV5-1; size: many; CDR3: CASSPGLAPETQYF
V: TRBV29-1; size: NA; CDR3: CSVDTGAYTGELFF
V: TRBV20-1; size: NA; CDR3: CSASGGGSGVTQYF
V: TRBV7-9; size: once; CDR3: CASSLAAWTGGSPLHF
V: TRBV6-1; size: NA; CDR3: CASSEVVGGTDTQYF
V: TRBV18; size: many; CDR3: CASSPLGTDTQYF
V: TRBV7-3; size: once; CDR3: CASSLIPKNIQYF
V: TRBV19; size: few; CDR3: CASSGQPNLYNSPLHF
V: TRBV5-1; size: medium-sized; CDR3: CASSPDRGSASYEQYF
V: TRBV7-3; size: medium-sized; CDR3: CASSEPGGGVAEAFF
V: TRBV6-2/TRBV6-3; size: medium-sized; CDR3: CASSLTGSGANVLTF
V: TRBV12-3/TRBV12-4; size: few; CDR3: CASSQRDLDTQYF
V: TRBV6-4; size: many; CDR3: CASSELGQGAVQPQHF
V: TRBV2; size: many; CDR3: CASTQTRTEAFF
V: TRBV20-1; size: many; CDR3: CSAGRTGSLSRQFF
V: TRBV12-3/TRBV12-4; size: medium-sized; CDR3: CASSLPGLAGSGEQYF
V: TRBV6-5; size: NA; CDR3: CAVRRGSSYEQYF
V: TRBV14; size: many; CDR3: CASRAGQGARWHMNTEAFF
V: TRBV9; size: NA; CDR3: CASARGGQETQYF
V: TRBV11-2; size: many; CDR3: CASSVDRAQPQHF
V: TRBV6-2/TRBV6-3; size: NA; CDR3: CASSRVPLAKNIQYF
V: TRBV19; size: many; CDR3: CASTGGGLGEQYF
V: TRBV30; size: many; CDR3: CAWSGTSGVREQFF